This is a list of T cell receptor beta chains from one sample in a study of T cells in narcolepsy. The assay was immunoSEQ multiplex PCR, and TCRdb's table has in-frame clones only and misses some. The sample consists of roughly 35,000 clones, about 85% of them appearing once. Sequenced input: CD45RA- memory CD4+ T cells from PBMCs. These receptors all stem from a human donor with narcolepsy. The CDR3 runs from the conserved cysteine through the conserved F or W. A D gene is named only where the DNA matches it firmly. Clone size, where shown, is once, few, many, or a class for clones that have expanded.

clone_size	d_call	cdr3_length	v_call	j_call	cdr3_nt	cdr3_aa
-	-	15	TRBV19	TRBJ2-7	TGTGCCAGTAGTTCGTTCGGCCAGGGAGGCTACGAGCAGTACTTC	CASSSFGQGGYEQYF
-	TRBD2	13	TRBV30	TRBJ2-5	TGTGCCTGGAGGACGGGGGGTTGGGAGACCCAGTACTTC	CAWRTGGWETQYF
-	-	13	TRBV7-6	TRBJ1-1	TGTGCCAGCAGCCTCGAGGGCGGGACTGAAGCTTTCTTT	CASSLEGGTEAFF
-	-	14	TRBV19	TRBJ1-2	TGTGCCAGTAGTATGATTCCTGGTAGGGGTGGCTACACCTTC	CASSMIPGRGGYTF
-	-	16	TRBV5-1	TRBJ2-3	TGCGCCAGCAGCTTGGTGTCGGTAGGTCGCACAGATACGCAGTATTTT	CASSLVSVGRTDTQYF
-	TRBD2	16	TRBV28	TRBJ2-7	TGTGCCAGCAGCCCTCAGCGGGGACTATCGGACTACGAGCAGTACTTC	CASSPQRGLSDYEQYF
-	-	14	TRBV11-3	TRBJ1-6	TGTGCCAGCAGCTTAGGAAGGGCCAATTCACCCCTCCACTTT	CASSLGRANSPLHF
-	-	11	TRBV20-1	TRBJ1-2	TGCAGTGCCAGGCCTGTCTGGGGCTACACCTTC	CSARPVWGYTF
few	TRBD1	16	TRBV6-5	TRBJ2-5	TGTGCCAGCAGTTACTCGGGCAGGGGGCGCGGGGAGACCCAGTACTTC	CASSYSGRGRGETQYF
-	-	12	TRBV2	TRBJ2-7	TGTGCCAGCCTCATCTCGGTCGGCGAGCAGTACTTC	CASLISVGEQYF
-	-	14	TRBV5-4	TRBJ1-2	TGTGCCAGCAGCCTAGACAGTGGAGGCTATGGCTACACCTTC	CASSLDSGGYGYTF
-	-	14	TRBV2	TRBJ1-5	TGTGCCAGCAGTGTAGACTTCAGCAATCAGCCCCAGCATTTT	CASSVDFSNQPQHF
-	-	16	TRBV9	TRBJ1-3	TGTGCCAGCAGCGTAGGAAGACAGGCCGCTGGAAACACCATATATTTT	CASSVGRQAAGNTIYF
-	-	13	TRBV30	TRBJ1-2	TGTGCCTGGAGTGTGGCCAGACTCAGTGGCTACACCTTC	CAWSVARLSGYTF
-	-	15	TRBV10-3	TRBJ1-6	TGTGCCATCAGTGAGTCGCTGACGGCGAATTCACCCCTCCACTTT	CAISESLTANSPLHF
-	TRBD1	16	TRBV9	TRBJ1-6	TGTGCCAGCAGCGTAGAGGGGACAGGTTATAATTCACCCCTCCACTTT	CASSVEGTGYNSPLHF
-	-	14	TRBV27	TRBJ1-2	TGTGCCAGCAGTTTAGGCATTTCGGGCTATGGCTACACCTTC	CASSLGISGYGYTF
-	-	14	TRBV5-1	TRBJ1-3	TGCGCCAGCAGCTTGGATGGGGCGGGGAACACCATATATTTT	CASSLDGAGNTIYF
few	-	15	TRBV19	TRBJ1-3	TGTGCCAGTAGTACCTCGAGACGGGCCATGAACACCATATATTTT	CASSTSRRAMNTIYF
-	TRBD2	14	TRBV19	TRBJ2-1	TGTGCCAGTCAGCTAGCGGGGGCGAGGAATGAGCAGTTCTTC	CASQLAGARNEQFF
few	TRBD1	15	TRBV4-3	TRBJ1-4	TGCGCCAGCAGCGCAACAGGGGGCATTAAGGAAAAACTGTTTTTT	CASSATGGIKEKLFF
-	-	15	TRBV6-5	TRBJ1-2	TGTGCCAGCAGTTACTCATCACAGGGAACCTATGGCTACACCTTC	CASSYSSQGTYGYTF
-	-	13	TRBV7-2	TRBJ2-1	TGTGCCAGCAGCATCACGGATTACAATGAGCAGTTCTTC	CASSITDYNEQFF
-	-	13	TRBV25-1	TRBJ2-1	TGTGCCAGCAGTGAATATAAACGGGGAGAGCAGTTCTTC	CASSEYKRGEQFF
-	TRBD2	16	TRBV5-4	TRBJ2-3	TGTGCCAGCAGCCAAGATAGCGGGGTAGGAACAGATACGCAGTATTTT	CASSQDSGVGTDTQYF
-	TRBD1	13	TRBV4-3	TRBJ1-2	TGCGCCAGCAGCCAACGACAGGGGGATGGCTACACCTTC	CASSQRQGDGYTF
-	-	12	TRBV29-1	TRBJ2-1	TGCAGCGTTATCCCTACAGGGAGGGAGCAGTTCTTC	CSVIPTGREQFF
-	-	13	TRBV19	TRBJ1-1	TGTGCCAGTAGTATCCGTGGCGGCACTGAAGCTTTCTTT	CASSIRGGTEAFF
medium-sized	-	12	TRBV30	TRBJ2-7	TGTGCCTGGAAGCAGGGTACCTACGAGCAGTACTTC	CAWKQGTYEQYF
-	TRBD1	14	TRBV7-2	TRBJ1-6	TGTGCCAGCAGCTATGGACAGGGGAGATCACCCCTCCACTTT	CASSYGQGRSPLHF
-	-	13	TRBV19	TRBJ1-4	TGTGCCAGTAGTATTAGGGGAAAAGAAAAACTGTTTTTT	CASSIRGKEKLFF
few	-	13	TRBV7-8	TRBJ2-7	TGTGCCAGCAGCTCGCCGCGGGATTACGAGCAGTACTTC	CASSSPRDYEQYF
once	-	13	TRBV6-1	TRBJ2-7	TGTGCCAGCAGTGACCCGGGACCCTACGAGCAGTACTTC	CASSDPGPYEQYF
-	TRBD2	15	TRBV5-1	TRBJ2-5	TGCGCCAGCAGCTTGGGTAGCGGGGTTGGGGAGACCCAGTACTTC	CASSLGSGVGETQYF
-	-	11	TRBV2	TRBJ1-2	TGTGCCAGCAGTGCCTGGGTGGGCTACACCTTC	CASSAWVGYTF
-	TRBD1	13	TRBV27	TRBJ1-2	TGTGCCAGCAGTTCGGACAGGGGCTATGGCTACACCTTC	CASSSDRGYGYTF
-	TRBD1	13	TRBV2	TRBJ1-1	TGTGCCATCGGACAGGGGTGGAACACTGAAGCTTTCTTT	CAIGQGWNTEAFF
once	TRBD2	17	TRBV9	TRBJ2-7	TGTGCCAGCAGCGTAGGGACTAGCGGGGGGGTCATCCTCGAGCAGTACTTC	CASSVGTSGGVILEQYF
-	-	13	TRBV14	TRBJ2-4	TGTGCCAGCAGCCCGTTATTTAGTATAATTCAGTACTTC	CASSPLFSIIQYF
-	TRBD1	13	TRBV30	TRBJ1-2	TGTGCCTCTATCGGGGACAGATACTATGGCTACACCTTC	CASIGDRYYGYTF
few	TRBD1	16	TRBV5-5	TRBJ2-5	TGTGCCAGCAGCTTAGGAAGGACAGGGGGTGGAGTGGCCCAGTACTTC	CASSLGRTGGGVAQYF
-	-	18	TRBV7-7	TRBJ2-3	TGTGCCAGCAGCTCGAAAATAACTCTAGGGGTAAGCACAGATACGCAGTATTTT	CASSSKITLGVSTDTQYF
-	-	13	TRBV6-1	TRBJ1-2	TGTGCCAGCAGTGAATCAGGGGACTATGGCTACACCTTC	CASSESGDYGYTF
-	-	22	TRBV19	TRBJ2-2	TGTGCCAGTAGTATAGCAGGGCAGGGAGCTCCGATTTGGTCCGGGAACACCGGGGAGCTGTTTTTT	CASSIAGQGAPIWSGNTGELFF
-	-	18	TRBV2	TRBJ1-5	TGTGCCAGCAGCAAGGACAGAAATGGGCCCTGGAGCAATCAGCCCCAGCATTTT	CASSKDRNGPWSNQPQHF
few	TRBD2	16	TRBV4-2	TRBJ2-1	TGTGCCAGCAGCCCTCGTGAGACGGGGGGGCCGCATGAGCAGTTCTTC	CASSPRETGGPHEQFF
-	-	15	TRBV19	TRBJ1-3	TGTGCCAGTAGTCTCGAAGCTTTCTCTGGAAACACCATATATTTT	CASSLEAFSGNTIYF
-	-	12	TRBV7-2	TRBJ2-7	TGTGCCAGCAGCTTCCCCTCCGGGGAGCAGTACTTC	CASSFPSGEQYF
few	TRBD1	13	TRBV19	TRBJ1-2	TGTGCCAGTATCCCGACAGGGGACTATGGCTACACCTTC	CASIPTGDYGYTF
few	TRBD1	11	TRBV11-3	TRBJ1-6	TGTGCCAGCAGCCGGACAGGGAACCTCCACTTT	CASSRTGNLHF
-	TRBD1	16	TRBV7-9	TRBJ1-5	TGTGCCAGCAGCTTTACAGGGGGCGTTAGCAATCAGCCCCAGCATTTT	CASSFTGGVSNQPQHF
-	-	11	TRBV7-8	TRBJ2-5	TGTGCCAGCAGCATAGGGGAGACCCAGTACTTC	CASSIGETQYF
-	TRBD2	19	TRBV4-2	TRBJ2-3	TGTGCCAGCAGCCAAGATGGAAGCGGGCGGGGGGGCCTAGCAGATACGCAGTATTTT	CASSQDGSGRGGLADTQYF
-	-	13	TRBV10-2	TRBJ1-2	TGCGCCAGCATCGGCCGGGAAAACTATGGCTACACCTTC	CASIGRENYGYTF
-	-	14	TRBV5-1	TRBJ2-7	TGCGCCAGCAGCTTGGAAGCGAACTCCTACGAGCAGTACTTC	CASSLEANSYEQYF
-	TRBD1	15	TRBV19	TRBJ1-6	TGTGCCAGTAGTTCAGCGAACAGGGGGCGATCACCCCTCCACTTT	CASSSANRGRSPLHF